This T cell receptor beta chain was captured by sequencing in a study of tumor-infiltrating lymphocytes in primary liver carcinoma. The V gene end was trimmed by 11 bases and the J gene end by 6 bases; junction bases not matched to a gene: 13. The CDR3 totals 14 residues. Germline lookup yields CDR1 ENHRY and CDR2 SYGVKD. From 500 ng of total RNA, TCR beta-specific cDNA was reverse-transcribed using a constant-region primer. Three nested multiplex PCR rounds, a slightly modified ARM-PCR method, built the TCR beta libraries. The two initial PCR rounds, about 9 cycles each, used TRBV1-TRBV30 forward and C-beta reverse primers. TCRdb called the multiplex PCR reads again in MiXCR, with one record for every CDR3 protein. The sample lists 300,000 to 350,000 distinct CDR3 sequences, more than 55% seen once, with approximately 17% in the top ten. Extraction also yielded germline DNA, while blood RNA was obtained from unsorted whole blood.

The TCR originated in a woman aged 25 to 39 with primary liver carcinoma and hepatitis B virus infection. Sequencing input: peripheral blood. The rearrangement joins TRBV10-3 to TRBJ2-1; 7 bases line up with TRBD1. The CDR3 loop reads CAFTSTGFSNEQFF. In DNA form, the CDR3 reads TGTGCCTTCACCTCGACAGGGTTTAGCAATGAGCAGTTCTTC.